Below, 4 T cell receptor beta chains from the same sample are listed, as sequenced in a study of T cells after yellow fever vaccination. TCRdb re-called the 5' RACE reads through MiXCR, storing one row per CDR3 protein. The repertoire holds hundreds of thousands of distinct CDR3 sequences, with 12% as singletons. The starting material was PBMCs, obtained on the day of the yellow fever booster vaccination. The receptors come from a young man who received the YFV17D yellow fever vaccine.

The chain uses TRBV5-1 and TRBJ2-1; perhaps TRBD2 as D (6 bases). In germline, CDR1 is SGHRS, CDR2 YFSETQ. V was cut by 7 bases and J by 9 bases, with 17 bases left in between. CDR3 length equals 13 residues. CDR3 amino acids: CASSLTPGAEQFF. The DNA of the CDR3 is TGCGCCAGCTCTTTAACTCCGGGAGCTGAGCAGTTCTTC.

V and J are TRBV28 and TRBJ1-5; D may be TRBD1 (6 bases). V shed 5 bases and J shed 5 bases, with 16 bases lying between them. Germline V gene data show CDR1 as MDHEN and CDR2 as SYDVKM. This CDR3 region has 15 residues. The CDR3 region has the DNA TGTGCCAGCAGTATCCACAGGGTCGCCGATCAGCCCCAGCATTTT. Its translation is CASSIHRVADQPQHF.

The chain links TRBV15 to TRBJ2-3; 9 nucleotides agree with TRBD2. The CDR3 extends over 17 amino acids. Germline values: CDR1 LNHNV, CDR2 YYDKDF (reference sequence). V gave up 0 bases and J gave up 1 base; unmatched junction bases: 5. CDR3 sequence: CATSRDLAGRGTDTQYF. Written as DNA, the CDR3 is TGTGCCACCAGCAGAGATCTAGCGGGAAGGGGCACAGATACGCAGTATTTT.

This clonotype was counted a few times. The V call is TRBV20-1, the J call TRBJ2-1; D not resolved. Deletions cut 2 bases from V and 3 bases from J, with 11 bases between. CDR3 length equals 14 residues. From germline, CDR1 is DFQATT and CDR2 SNEGSKA (reference sequence). The CDR3 region has the DNA TGCAGTGCTAGAATTGGAACTAACTACAATGAGCAGTTCTTC. Its protein is CSARIGTNYNEQFF.